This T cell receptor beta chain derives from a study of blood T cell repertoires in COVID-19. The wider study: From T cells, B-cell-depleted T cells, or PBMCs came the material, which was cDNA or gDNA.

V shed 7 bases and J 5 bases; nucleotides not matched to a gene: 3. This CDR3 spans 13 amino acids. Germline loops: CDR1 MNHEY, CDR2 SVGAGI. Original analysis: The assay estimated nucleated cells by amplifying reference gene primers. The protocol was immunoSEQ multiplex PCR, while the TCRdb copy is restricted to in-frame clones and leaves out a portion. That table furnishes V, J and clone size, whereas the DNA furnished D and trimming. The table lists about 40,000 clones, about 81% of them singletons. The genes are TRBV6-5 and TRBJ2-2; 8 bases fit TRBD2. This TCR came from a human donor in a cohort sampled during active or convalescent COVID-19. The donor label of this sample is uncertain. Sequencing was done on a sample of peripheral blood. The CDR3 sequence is CASTASGTGELFF. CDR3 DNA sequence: TGTGCCAGCACTGCTAGCGGGACCGGGGAGCTGTTTTTT.